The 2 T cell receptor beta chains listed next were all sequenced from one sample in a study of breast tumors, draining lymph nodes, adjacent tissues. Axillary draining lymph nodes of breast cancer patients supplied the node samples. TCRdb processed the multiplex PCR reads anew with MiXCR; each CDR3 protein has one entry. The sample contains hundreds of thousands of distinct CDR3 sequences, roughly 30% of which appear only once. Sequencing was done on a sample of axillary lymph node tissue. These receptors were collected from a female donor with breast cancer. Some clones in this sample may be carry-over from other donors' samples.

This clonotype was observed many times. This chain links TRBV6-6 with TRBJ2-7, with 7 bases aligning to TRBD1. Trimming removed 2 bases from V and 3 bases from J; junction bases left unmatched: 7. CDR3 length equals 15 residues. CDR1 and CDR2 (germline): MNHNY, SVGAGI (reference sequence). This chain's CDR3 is CASSYAGDRGYEQYF. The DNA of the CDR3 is TGTGCCAGCAGTTACGCAGGGGACAGAGGCTACGAGCAGTACTTC.

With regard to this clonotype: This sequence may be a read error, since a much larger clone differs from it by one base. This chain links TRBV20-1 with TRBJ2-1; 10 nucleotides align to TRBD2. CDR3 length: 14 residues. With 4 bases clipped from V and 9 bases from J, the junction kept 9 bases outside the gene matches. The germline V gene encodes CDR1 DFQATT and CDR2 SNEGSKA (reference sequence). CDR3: CSATSSGRHTEQFF. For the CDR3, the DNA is TGCAGTGCTACCTCTAGCGGGAGACACACTGAGCAGTTCTTC.